This T cell receptor beta chain was captured in a study of T cells in Graves' hyperthyroidism and ophthalmopathy. Regarding the study as a whole: Most thyroid clonotypes expanded above 0.001 were also detected in blood. Model-based prediction identified ophthalmopathy a median 6.5 months prior to its onset.

From RNA transcripts, TCR beta CDR3 regions were amplified. First-round RT-PCR with HTBI primers amplified the TCR CDR3 region. TCRdb recomputed calls from the multiplex PCR reads with MiXCR, one row per CDR3 protein. This table holds over 550,000 distinct CDR3 sequences, 16% found once. This clonotype has a handful of counts. Its antigen is not identified. The clonotype comes from a woman younger than 35 with Graves' hyperthyroidism. The material sequenced was blood.

This CDR3 reads CSARLPRQDYGYTF. The CDR3 DNA is TGCAGTGCCAGATTGCCTAGGCAAGACTATGGCTACACCTTC. The rearrangement links TRBV20-1 to TRBJ1-2; no definite D call. V lost 6 bases and J lost 3, with 17 bases in between. CDR3 length equals 14 residues. The germline V gene encodes CDR1 DFQATT and CDR2 SNEGSKA (reference sequence).